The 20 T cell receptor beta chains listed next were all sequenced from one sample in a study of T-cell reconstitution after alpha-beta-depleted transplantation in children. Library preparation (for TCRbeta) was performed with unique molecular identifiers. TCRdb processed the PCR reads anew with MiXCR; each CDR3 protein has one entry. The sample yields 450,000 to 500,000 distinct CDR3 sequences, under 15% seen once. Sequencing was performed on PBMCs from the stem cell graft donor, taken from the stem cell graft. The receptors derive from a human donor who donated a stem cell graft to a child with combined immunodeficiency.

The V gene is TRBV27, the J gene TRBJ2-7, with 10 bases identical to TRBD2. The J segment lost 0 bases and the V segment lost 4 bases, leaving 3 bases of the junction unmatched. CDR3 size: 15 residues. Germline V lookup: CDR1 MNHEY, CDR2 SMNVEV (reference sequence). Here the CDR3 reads CASSYGTSVSYEQYF. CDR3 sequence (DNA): TGTGCCAGCAGTTATGGGACTAGCGTCTCCTACGAGCAGTACTTC.

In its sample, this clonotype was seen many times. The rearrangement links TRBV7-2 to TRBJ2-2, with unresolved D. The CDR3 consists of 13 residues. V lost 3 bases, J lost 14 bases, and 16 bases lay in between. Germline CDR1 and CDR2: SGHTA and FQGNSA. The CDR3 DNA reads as TGTGCCAGCAGCTTTCCCCCACTCGACGGACTGTTTTTT. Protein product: CASSFPPLDGLFF.

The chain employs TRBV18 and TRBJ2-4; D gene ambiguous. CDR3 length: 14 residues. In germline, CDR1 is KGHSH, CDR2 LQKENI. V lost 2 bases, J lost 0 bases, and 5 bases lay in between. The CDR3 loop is CASSPEIAKNIQYF. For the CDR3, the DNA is TGTGCCAGCTCACCAGAAATAGCCAAAAACATTCAGTACTTC.

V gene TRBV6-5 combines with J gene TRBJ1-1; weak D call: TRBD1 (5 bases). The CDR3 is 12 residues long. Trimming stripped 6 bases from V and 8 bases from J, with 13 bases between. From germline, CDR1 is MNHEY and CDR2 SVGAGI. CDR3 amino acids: CASRRRGGEAFF. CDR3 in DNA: TGTGCCAGCAGGAGACGGGGGGGGGAAGCTTTCTTT.

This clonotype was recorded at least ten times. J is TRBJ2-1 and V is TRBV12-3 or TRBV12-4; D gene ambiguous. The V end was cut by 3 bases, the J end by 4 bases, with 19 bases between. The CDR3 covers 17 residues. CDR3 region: CASSFPHSSKPYNEQFF. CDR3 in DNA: TGTGCCAGCAGTTTCCCCCACAGTTCCAAACCTTACAATGAGCAGTTCTTC.

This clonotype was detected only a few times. This chain's CDR3 is CAISASPYEQYF. The CDR3 DNA is TGTGCCATCAGTGCCTCCCCTTACGAGCAGTACTTC. The V and J genes are TRBV10-3 and TRBJ2-7; the D is unclear. Germline V gene data show CDR1 as ENHRY and CDR2 as SYGVKD. The V and J ends lost 4 bases and 4 bases respectively, with 8 bases between them. The CDR3 extends over 12 amino acids.

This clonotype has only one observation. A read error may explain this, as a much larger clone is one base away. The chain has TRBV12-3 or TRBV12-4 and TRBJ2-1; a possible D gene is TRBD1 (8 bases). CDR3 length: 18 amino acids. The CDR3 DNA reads TGTACCAGCAGTCCCGGGGGACCTGACAGGGGAGGGAGAGATGAGCAGTTCTTC. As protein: CTSSPGGPDRGGRDEQFF.

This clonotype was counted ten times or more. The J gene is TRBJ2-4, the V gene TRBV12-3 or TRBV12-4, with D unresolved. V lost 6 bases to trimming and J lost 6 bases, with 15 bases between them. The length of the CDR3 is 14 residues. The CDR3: CASSFDLLGNIQYF. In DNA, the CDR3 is TGTGCCAGCAGCTTCGACCTCTTGGGAAACATTCAGTACTTC.

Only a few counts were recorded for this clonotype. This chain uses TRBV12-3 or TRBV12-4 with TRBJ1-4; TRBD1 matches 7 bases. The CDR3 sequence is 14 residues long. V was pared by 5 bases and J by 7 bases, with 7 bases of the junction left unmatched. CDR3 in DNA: TGTGCCAGCAGTAAGACAGGGAGCGGTGAAAAACTGTTTTTT. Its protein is CASSKTGSGEKLFF.

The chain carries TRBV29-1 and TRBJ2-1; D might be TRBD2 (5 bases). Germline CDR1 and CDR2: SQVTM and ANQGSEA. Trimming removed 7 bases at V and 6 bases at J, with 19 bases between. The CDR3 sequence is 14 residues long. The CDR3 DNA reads TGCAGCGGACTGGAATCCAAGGCGGGCAATGAGCAGTTCTTC. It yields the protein CSGLESKAGNEQFF.

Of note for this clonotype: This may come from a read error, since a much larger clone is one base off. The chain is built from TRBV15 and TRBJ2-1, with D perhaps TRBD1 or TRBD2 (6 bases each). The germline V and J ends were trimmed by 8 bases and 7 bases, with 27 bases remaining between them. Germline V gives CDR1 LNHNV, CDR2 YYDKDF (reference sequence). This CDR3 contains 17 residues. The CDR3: CATGALWTDGTGNEQFF. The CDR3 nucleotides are TGTGCCACCGGCGCTTTGTGGACAGACGGGACTGGGAATGAGCAGTTCTTC. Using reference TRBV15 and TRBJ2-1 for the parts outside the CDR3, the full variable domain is DAMVIQNPRYQVTQFGKPVTLSCSQTLNHNVMYWYQQKSSQAPKLLFHYYDKDFNNEADTPDNFQSRRPNTSFCFLDIRSPGLGDTAMYLCATGALWTDGTGNEQFFGPGTRLTVL.

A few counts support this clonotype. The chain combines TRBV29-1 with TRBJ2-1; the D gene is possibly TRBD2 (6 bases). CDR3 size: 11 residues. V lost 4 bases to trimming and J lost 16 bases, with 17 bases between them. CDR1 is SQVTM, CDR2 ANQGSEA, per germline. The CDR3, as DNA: TGCAGCGTTGGTTTGGAGTGGGGGGATTTCTTC. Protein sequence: CSVGLEWGDFF.

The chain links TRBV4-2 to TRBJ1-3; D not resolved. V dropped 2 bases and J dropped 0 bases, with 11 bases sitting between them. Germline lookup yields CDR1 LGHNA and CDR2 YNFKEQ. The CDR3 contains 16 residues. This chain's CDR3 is CASSQTPRDSGNTIYF. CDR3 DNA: TGTGCCAGCAGCCAAACCCCCCGGGACTCTGGAAACACCATATATTTT.

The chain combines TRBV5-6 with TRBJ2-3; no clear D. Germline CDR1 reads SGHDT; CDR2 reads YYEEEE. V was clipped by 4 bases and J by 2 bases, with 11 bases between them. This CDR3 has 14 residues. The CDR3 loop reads CASSRMPNTDTQYF. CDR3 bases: TGTGCCAGCAGCCGTATGCCTAACACAGATACGCAGTATTTT.

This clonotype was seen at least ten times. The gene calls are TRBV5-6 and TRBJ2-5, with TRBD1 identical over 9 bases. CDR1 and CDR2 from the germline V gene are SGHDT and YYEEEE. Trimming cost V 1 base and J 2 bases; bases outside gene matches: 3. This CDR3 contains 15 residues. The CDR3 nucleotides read TGTGCCAGCAGCTTGCCCGGACAGGGGCAAGAGACCCAGTACTTC. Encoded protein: CASSLPGQGQETQYF.

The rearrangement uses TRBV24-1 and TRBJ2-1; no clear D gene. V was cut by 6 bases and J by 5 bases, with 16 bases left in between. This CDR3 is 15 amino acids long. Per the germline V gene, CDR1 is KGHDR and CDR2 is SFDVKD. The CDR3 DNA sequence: TGTGCCACCAGTCCCCGACTCTCCAGCGACAATGAGCAGTTCTTC. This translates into CATSPRLSSDNEQFF.

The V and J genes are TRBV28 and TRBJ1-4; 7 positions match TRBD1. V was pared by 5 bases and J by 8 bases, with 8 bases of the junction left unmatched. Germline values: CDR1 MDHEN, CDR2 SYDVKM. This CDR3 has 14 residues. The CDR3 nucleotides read TGTGCCAGCAGTGCCTGGACAGGCAGCGAAAAACTGTTTTTT. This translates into CASSAWTGSEKLFF.

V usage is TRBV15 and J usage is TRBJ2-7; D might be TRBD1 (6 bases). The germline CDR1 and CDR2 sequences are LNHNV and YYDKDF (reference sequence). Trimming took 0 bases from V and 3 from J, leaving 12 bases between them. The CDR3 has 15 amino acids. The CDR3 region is CATSRDGQSFYEQYF. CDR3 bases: TGTGCCACCAGCAGAGACGGACAGAGTTTCTACGAGCAGTACTTC.

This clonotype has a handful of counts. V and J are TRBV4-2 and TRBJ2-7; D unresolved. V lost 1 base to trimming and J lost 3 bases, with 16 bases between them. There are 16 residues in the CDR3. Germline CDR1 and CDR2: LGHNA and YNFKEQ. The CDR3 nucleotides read TGTGCCAGCAGCCAAGGCTTCCTCGGGCTCCTCTACGAGCAGTACTTC. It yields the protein CASSQGFLGLLYEQYF.

Written as DNA, the CDR3 is TGTGCCAGCAGCCGAAGCACTTTTTCCTACGAGCAGTACTTC. Its protein is CASSRSTFSYEQYF. The rearrangement uses TRBV3-1 and TRBJ2-7, with D uncertain. With 4 bases removed from V and 1 base from J, the gap between germline ends came to 11 bases. Germline-derived CDR1 and CDR2 are LGHDT and YNNKEL (reference sequence). The CDR3 is made up of 14 amino acids.